This T cell receptor (beta chain) was documented in a study of T-cell reconstitution after alpha-beta-depleted transplantation in children. Broader study findings: Hyperexpanded clones declined; after one year, newly produced T cells mostly supplied diversity.

TCRbeta library preparation incorporated unique molecular identifiers. One entry per CDR3 protein results from TCRdb running MiXCR on the PCR reads. In the table there are about 300,000 distinct CDR3 sequences, around 7.3% of which are singletons. About this clonotype itself: Its antigen is undetermined.

Specimen: peripheral blood, collected 360 days after TCRalphabeta/CD19-depleted stem cell transplant. The source is a female patient aged 2-9 years who had a stem cell transplant for Fanconi anemia, so the T cells may come from the graft donor.

CDR3 in amino acids: CASSTSKVSEAFF. The CDR3, as DNA: TGTGCCAGCAGTACTAGTAAGGTTTCTGAAGCTTTCTTT. This chain joins TRBV25-1 and TRBJ1-1; no reliable D call. The CDR3 runs to 13 residues. V was cut by 5 bases and J by 6 bases, with 13 bases left in between. CDR1 is MGHDK and CDR2 is SYGVNS in the germline V gene.